Given below is one TCR beta chain in context. Its specificity is not known. The data derive from a study of high-grade serous ovarian cancer treatment subgroups. For the study at large: Mean per sample: about 15,000 reads, about 7,500 unique TCR beta rearrangements. Points from the study as a whole: Tumors within one patient showed repertoire similarity of roughly 0.11 to 0.79. The analyses considered CDR3 and ignored CDR1 and CDR2.

Profiled with immunoSEQ multiplex PCR; TCRdb holds only in-frame clones, not every one. Of about 8,500 clones in the sample, 76% were seen once. CDR3 length equals 15 residues. V gave up 4 bases and J gave up 0 bases; unmatched junction bases: 3. CDR1 and CDR2 from the germline V gene are GTSNPN and SVGIG (reference sequence). Tumor tissue was taken before any definitive surgery or chemotherapy was given. The sequencing input was tumor tissue. The chain has TRBV30 and TRBJ2-3, with 11 bases aligning to TRBD2. This clonotype was sampled from a human donor with high-grade serous ovarian cancer. The CDR3 region is CAWKLAGGSTDTQYF. DNA for the CDR3: TGTGCCTGGAAATTAGCGGGGGGGAGCACAGATACGCAGTATTTT.